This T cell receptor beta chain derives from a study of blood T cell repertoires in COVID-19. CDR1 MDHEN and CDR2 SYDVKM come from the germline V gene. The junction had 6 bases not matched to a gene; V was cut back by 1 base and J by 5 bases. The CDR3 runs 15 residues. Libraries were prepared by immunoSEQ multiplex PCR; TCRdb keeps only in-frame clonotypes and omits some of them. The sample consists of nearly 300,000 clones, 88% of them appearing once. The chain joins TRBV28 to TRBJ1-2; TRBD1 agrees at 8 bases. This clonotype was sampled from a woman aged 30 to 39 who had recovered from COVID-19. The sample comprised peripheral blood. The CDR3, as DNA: TGTGCCAGCAGTTTATTCGCAGGGGGCAATTATGGCTACACCTTC. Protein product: CASSLFAGGNYGYTF.